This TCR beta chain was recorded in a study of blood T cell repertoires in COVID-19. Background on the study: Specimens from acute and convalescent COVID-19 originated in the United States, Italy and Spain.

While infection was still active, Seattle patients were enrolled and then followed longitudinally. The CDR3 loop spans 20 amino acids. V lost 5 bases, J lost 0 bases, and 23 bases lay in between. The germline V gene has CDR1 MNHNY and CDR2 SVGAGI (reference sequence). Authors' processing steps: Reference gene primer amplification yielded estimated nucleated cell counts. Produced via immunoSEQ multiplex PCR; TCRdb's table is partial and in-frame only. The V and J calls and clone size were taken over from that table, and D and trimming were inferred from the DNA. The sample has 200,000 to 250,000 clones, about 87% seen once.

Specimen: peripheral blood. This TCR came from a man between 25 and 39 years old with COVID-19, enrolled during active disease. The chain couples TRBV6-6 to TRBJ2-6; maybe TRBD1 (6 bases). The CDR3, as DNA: TGTGCCAGCAGTCACACGGCGGTCCGGGACACCAGCTCTGGGGCCAACGTCCTGACTTTC. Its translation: CASSHTAVRDTSSGANVLTF.